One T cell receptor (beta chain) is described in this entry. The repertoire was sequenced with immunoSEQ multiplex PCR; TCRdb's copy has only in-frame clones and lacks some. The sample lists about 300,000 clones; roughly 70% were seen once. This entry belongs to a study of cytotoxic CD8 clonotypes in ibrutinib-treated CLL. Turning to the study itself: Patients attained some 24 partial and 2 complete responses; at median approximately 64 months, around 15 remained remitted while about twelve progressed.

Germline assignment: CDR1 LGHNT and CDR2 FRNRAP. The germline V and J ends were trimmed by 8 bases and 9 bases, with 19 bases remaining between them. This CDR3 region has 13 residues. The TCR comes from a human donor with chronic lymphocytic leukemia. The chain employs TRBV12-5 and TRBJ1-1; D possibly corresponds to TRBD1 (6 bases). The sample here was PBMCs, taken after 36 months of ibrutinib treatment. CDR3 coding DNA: TGTGCTAGTCGAGCCACCGGACAGATAAAAGCTTTCTTT. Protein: CASRATGQIKAFF.